The next 8 T cell receptor beta chains were all read from a single sample in a study of cytomegalovirus exposure and HLA in healthy donors. The PCR employed 60 Vbeta primers together with 13 Jbeta primers. Libraries were prepared by immunoSEQ multiplex PCR; TCRdb keeps only in-frame clonotypes and omits some of them. The profile shows fewer than 250,000 clones, roughly four fifths of them singletons. Sequencing used PBMCs. These receptors all stem from a young woman in good health and CMV-seropositive.

V is TRBV2 and J is TRBJ1-1, with 10 bases aligning to TRBD1. Germline CDR1 SNHLY, CDR2 FYNNEI. The CDR3 contains 14 residues. The V gene end was trimmed by 8 bases and the J gene end by 7 bases; junction bases not matched to a gene: 10. The CDR3 nucleotides are TGTGCCAGCTATGACAGGGGGCTCCTCGGTGAAGCTTTCTTT. It codes for CASYDRGLLGEAFF.

The genes are TRBV6-1 and TRBJ2-7, with D possibly TRBD1 on 6 matching bases. Germline CDR1 is MNHNS and CDR2 is SASEGT. V lost 6 bases and J 7 bases, leaving 7 bases between the germline ends. The CDR3 sequence is 10 residues long. CDR3 sequence: CASSDREQYF. DNA of the CDR3: TGTGCCAGCAGCGACAGGGAGCAGTACTTC.

Regarding this clone: Other DNA sequences in this specimen translate into the identical CDR3. V gene TRBV5-6 combines with J gene TRBJ2-7; 8 bases match TRBD2. The ends lost 2 bases at V and 3 bases at J; junction bases unmatched: 4. The CDR3 has 14 residues. The germline V gene encodes CDR1 SGHDT and CDR2 YYEEEE. This chain's CDR3 is CASSLREGRYEQYF. CDR3 DNA sequence: TGTGCCAGCAGCTTACGGGAGGGTCGCTACGAGCAGTACTTC.

The chain couples TRBV2 to TRBJ2-1, with TRBD1 matching 9 bases. The V gene's germline CDR1 is SNHLY and CDR2 FYNNEI. After removal of 5 bases from V and 5 bases from J, the junction contained 7 bases not matched to a gene. This CDR3 spans 15 amino acids. CDR3 protein: CASSPGQGVHNEQFF. The CDR3, as DNA: TGTGCCAGCAGTCCGGGACAGGGTGTCCACAATGAGCAGTTCTTC.

This sequence joins TRBV28 and TRBJ1-2; TRBD1 is a possible D gene (6 bases). Trimming cost V 10 bases and J 5 bases, with 29 bases left between them. The germline V gene encodes CDR1 MDHEN and CDR2 SYDVKM. The CDR3 runs to 17 residues. Written as DNA, the CDR3 is TGTGCCATCTTCGCTGGGGGCAGGGGCGGTTTAGGATATGGCTACACCTTC. Protein: CAIFAGGRGGLGYGYTF.

This sequence joins TRBV28 and TRBJ1-5, with TRBD1 matching over 9 bases. Germline loops: CDR1 MDHEN, CDR2 SYDVKM. V dropped 2 bases and J dropped 4; count of bases not matched to a gene: 9. The CDR3 is 17 residues long. This CDR3 is CASSLEDRGRGNQPQHF. The CDR3 DNA follows: TGTGCCAGCAGTTTAGAGGACAGGGGAAGGGGTAATCAGCCCCAGCATTTT. The full variable domain, its missing parts supplied by reference TRBV28 and TRBJ1-5, is DVKVTQSSRYLVKRTGEKVFLECVQDMDHENMFWYRQDPGLGLRLIYFSYDVKMKEKGDIPEGYSVSREKKERFSLILESASTNQTSMYLCASSLEDRGRGNQPQHFGDGTRLSIL.

This sequence joins TRBV2 and TRBJ1-5, with D maybe TRBD1 (6 bases). V lost 4 bases and J 8 bases, leaving 9 bases between the germline ends. This CDR3 contains 12 residues. Germline CDR1 SNHLY, CDR2 FYNNEI. The CDR3 spells CASSAGDKPQHF. In nucleotides, the CDR3 is TGTGCCAGCAGTGCCGGGGACAAGCCCCAGCATTTT.

This chain links TRBV20-1 with TRBJ1-2; D uncertain. V was shortened by 5 bases and J by 5 bases, with 6 bases between the two germline ends. The germline CDR1 and CDR2 sequences are DFQATT and SNEGSKA (reference sequence). The CDR3 has 10 amino acids. The CDR3 is CSAERYGYTF. CDR3 sequence (DNA): TGCAGTGCTGAGCGGTATGGCTACACCTTC.